This T cell receptor beta chain was identified in a study of vaccination and CD4 T cells after COVID-19. Cultured CD4+ T-cell DNA underwent Oncomine TCR Beta short-read sequencing. The source of extracted genomic DNA was cultured CD4+ T cells. TCRdb passed the PCR reads through MiXCR, listing each CDR3 protein once. The repertoire holds around 18,000 distinct CDR3 sequences, with about 35% as singletons. The V gene's germline CDR1 is SGHNT and CDR2 YENEEA. The CDR3 extends over 14 amino acids. Deletions cut 0 bases from V and 5 bases from J, with 7 bases between. As regards this clonotype: Its antigen is still unknown.

Study results and caveats: Spike mono-reactivity was evident in 304 of the 307 vaccine-specific clones derived from convalescent patients.

Treatment indicated: approximately 9-day PBMC culture with coronavirus spike peptide pools or control peptides (ViraFEST assay). Before Alpha, Beta and Delta appeared in the US, convalescents tested positive (March–late 2020). The receptor comes from a human donor with COVID-19. The sample consisted of cultured CD4+ T cells from blood. The chain carries TRBV11-3 and TRBJ2-2; D call uncertain. CDR3: CASSLDGGTGELFF. As DNA, the CDR3 is TGTGCCAGCAGCTTAGATGGCGGAACCGGGGAGCTGTTTTTT.